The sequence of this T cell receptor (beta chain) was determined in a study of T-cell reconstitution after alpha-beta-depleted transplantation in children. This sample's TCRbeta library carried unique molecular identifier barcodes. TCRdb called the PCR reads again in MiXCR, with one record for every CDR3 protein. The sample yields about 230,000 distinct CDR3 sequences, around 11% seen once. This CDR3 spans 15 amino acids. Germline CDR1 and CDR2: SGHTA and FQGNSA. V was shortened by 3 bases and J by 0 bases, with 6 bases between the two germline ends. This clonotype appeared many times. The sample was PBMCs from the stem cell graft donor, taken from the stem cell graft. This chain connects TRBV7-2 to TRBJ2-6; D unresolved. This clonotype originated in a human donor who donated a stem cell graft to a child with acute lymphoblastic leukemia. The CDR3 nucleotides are TGTGCCAGCAGCTTTCAGAGCTCTGGGGCCAACGTCCTGACTTTC. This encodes CASSFQSSGANVLTF.